The 10 T cell receptor beta chains presented below share a single source sample, sequenced in a study of post-analysis software for immune sequencing data. Whole-study results and caveats: With TRBV5-6, TRBV5-1 and TRBV20-1 included, about five TRBV segments were more frequent in patients than in controls.

Tagging with unique molecular identifiers was a feature of the TCR beta cDNA libraries. In TCRdb, the PCR reads were re-called with MiXCR into one record per CDR3 protein. Here the sample spans roughly 410,000 distinct CDR3 sequences, less than 35% being singletons. Antigens for these TCRs are unknown. The sequenced sample was blood. The receptor set was obtained from a girl between 5 and 17 years old with multiple sclerosis.

There are a few counts of this clonotype. This chain joins TRBV20-1 and TRBJ2-7; D might be TRBD1 or TRBD2, each matching 5 bases. This CDR3 is 14 amino acids long. With 6 bases removed from V and 0 bases from J, the gap between germline ends came to 15 bases. Germline V gene data show CDR1 as DFQATT and CDR2 as SNEGSKA (reference sequence). The DNA of the CDR3 is TGCAGTGCAGCGAATACCGGGGCCTCCTACGAGCAGTACTTC. This gives the protein CSAANTGASYEQYF.

V and J are TRBV4-3 and TRBJ2-3; perhaps D is TRBD1 or TRBD2 (5 bases each). This CDR3 is 15 amino acids long. With 2 bases removed from V and 2 bases from J, the gap between germline ends came to 11 bases. The germline V gene encodes CDR1 LGHNA and CDR2 YSLEER. The CDR3 DNA is TGCGCCAGCAGCCAATCGGGGCAAGTCACAGATACGCAGTATTTT. Its protein product is CASSQSGQVTDTQYF.

In DNA, the CDR3 is TGCGCCAGCAGCTTGGCCCCGGGGACAGCCATCTACGAGCAGTACTTC. This encodes CASSLAPGTAIYEQYF. The rearrangement joins TRBV5-1 to TRBJ2-7, with TRBD1 matching 7 bases. J gave up 3 bases and V 0 bases, and 9 bases lay outside the gene matches. Germline CDR1 SGHRS, CDR2 YFSETQ. The CDR3 consists of 16 residues.

This sequence joins TRBV7-2 and TRBJ2-5; tentatively, D is TRBD1 or TRBD2 (5 bases each). The length of the CDR3 is 15 residues. Germline-derived CDR1 and CDR2 are SGHTA and FQGNSA. V gave up 5 bases and J gave up 3 bases, with 16 bases separating them. CDR3 residues: CASSRLGTVEETQYF. CDR3 bases: TGTGCCAGCAGCCGTTTGGGGACCGTCGAAGAGACCCAGTACTTC.

This sequence joins TRBV5-1 and TRBJ1-1, with 8 bases fitting TRBD1. Germline-derived CDR1 and CDR2 are SGHRS and YFSETQ. CDR3 length: 16 amino acids. With V trimmed by 4 bases and J by 2 bases, 10 bases remained unmatched. CDR3 residues: CASSRQGQGGNTEAFF. The CDR3 nucleotides are TGCGCCAGCAGCAGACAAGGACAGGGAGGAAACACTGAAGCTTTCTTT.

The chain joins TRBV4-1 to TRBJ1-4; 12 bases line up with TRBD1. CDR3 length: 16 amino acids. Germline trimming cut 6 bases from V and 6 bases from J; bases unmatched to any gene: 8. Germline V gives CDR1 MGHRA, CDR2 YSYEKL. CDR3 sequence reads: CASSHRDRGRDEKLFF. CDR3 coding DNA: TGCGCCAGCAGTCACCGGGACAGGGGGCGAGATGAAAAACTGTTTTTT.

This sequence joins TRBV7-6 and TRBJ2-1, with a weak D call TRBD2 (5 bases). V dropped 3 bases and J dropped 4 bases, with 13 bases sitting between them. The germline V gene has CDR1 SGHVS and CDR2 FNYEAQ. The CDR3 totals 15 residues. CDR3 sequence (DNA): TGTGCCAGCAGCTTGACCCCGGCGGGTTACAATGAGCAGTTCTTC. Amino acids: CASSLTPAGYNEQFF.

This clonotype was recorded at least ten times. The V call is TRBV3-1, the J call TRBJ2-7; D ambiguous. V was cut by 4 bases and J by 3 bases, with 4 bases left in between. Germline CDR1 LGHDT, CDR2 YNNKEL (reference sequence). This CDR3 spans 11 amino acids. CDR3 sequence: CASSRNYEQYF. CDR3 sequence (DNA): TGTGCCAGCAGCCGAAACTACGAGCAGTACTTC.

This clonotype was counted only a few times. This chain links TRBV15 with TRBJ2-1; 9 bases align to TRBD2. V trimming: 1 base; J trimming: 4 bases; junction bases outside the gene matches: 17. The CDR3 has 20 residues. Germline CDR1 is LNHNV and CDR2 is YYDKDF (reference sequence). The CDR3 loop is CATSRAPGGGAEMWYNEQFF. The DNA of the CDR3 is TGTGCCACCAGCAGAGCCCCTGGCGGGGGGGCCGAAATGTGGTACAATGAGCAGTTCTTC.

This chain connects TRBV4-3 to TRBJ2-1, with D perhaps matching TRBD2 (6 bases). Trimming stripped 4 bases from V and 5 bases from J, with 12 bases between. The germline V gene has CDR1 LGHNA and CDR2 YSLEER. CDR3 length: 14 residues. For the CDR3, the DNA is TGCGCCAGCAGCCCGGGACTCCAAAACAATGAGCAGTTCTTC. Translating it yields CASSPGLQNNEQFF.